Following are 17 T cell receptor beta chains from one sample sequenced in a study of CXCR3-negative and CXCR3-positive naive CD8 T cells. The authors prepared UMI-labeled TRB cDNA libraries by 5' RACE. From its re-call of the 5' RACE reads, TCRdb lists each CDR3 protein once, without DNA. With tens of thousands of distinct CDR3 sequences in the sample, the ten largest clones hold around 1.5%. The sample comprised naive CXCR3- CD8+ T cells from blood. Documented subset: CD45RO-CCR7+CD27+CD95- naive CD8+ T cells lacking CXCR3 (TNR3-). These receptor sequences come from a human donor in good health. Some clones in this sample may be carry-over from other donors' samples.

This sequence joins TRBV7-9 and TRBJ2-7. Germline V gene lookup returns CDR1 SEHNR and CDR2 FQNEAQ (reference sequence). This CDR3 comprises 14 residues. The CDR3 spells CASSGNDGTYEQYF.

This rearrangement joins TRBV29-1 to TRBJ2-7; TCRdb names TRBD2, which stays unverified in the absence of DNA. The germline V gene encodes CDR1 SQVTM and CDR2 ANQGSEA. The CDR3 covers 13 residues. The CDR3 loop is CSVVEGSPYGQYF.

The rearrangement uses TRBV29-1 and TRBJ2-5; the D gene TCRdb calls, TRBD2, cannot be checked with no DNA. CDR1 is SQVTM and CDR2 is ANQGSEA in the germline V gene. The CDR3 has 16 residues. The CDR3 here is CSVEDIRDSFRETQYF.

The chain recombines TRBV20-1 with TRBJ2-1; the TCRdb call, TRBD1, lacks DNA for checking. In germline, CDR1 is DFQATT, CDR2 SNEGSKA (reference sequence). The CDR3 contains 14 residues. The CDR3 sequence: CSASNRGRNNEQFF.

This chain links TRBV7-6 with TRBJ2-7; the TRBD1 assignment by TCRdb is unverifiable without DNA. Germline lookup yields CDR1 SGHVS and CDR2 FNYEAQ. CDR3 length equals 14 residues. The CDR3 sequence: CASRHRDTDYEQYF.

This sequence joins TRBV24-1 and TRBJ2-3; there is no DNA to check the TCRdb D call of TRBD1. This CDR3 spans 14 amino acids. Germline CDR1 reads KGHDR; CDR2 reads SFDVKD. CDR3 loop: CATGTELFGDTQYF.

The CDR3 sequence: CASSFGSYRDGYSPLHF. This chain connects TRBV7-9 to TRBJ1-6; absent DNA, TCRdb's TRBD1 call cannot be checked. Germline lookup yields CDR1 SEHNR and CDR2 FQNEAQ (reference sequence). CDR3 size: 17 residues.

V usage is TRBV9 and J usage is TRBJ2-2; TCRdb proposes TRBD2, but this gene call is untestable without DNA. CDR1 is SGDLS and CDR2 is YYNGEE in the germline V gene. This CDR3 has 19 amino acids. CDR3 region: CASSPSEAGLAGDTGELFF.

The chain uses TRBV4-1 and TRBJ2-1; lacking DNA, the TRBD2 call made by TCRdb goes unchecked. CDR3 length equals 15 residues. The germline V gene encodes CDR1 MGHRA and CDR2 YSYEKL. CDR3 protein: CASSPLAGSYNEQFF.

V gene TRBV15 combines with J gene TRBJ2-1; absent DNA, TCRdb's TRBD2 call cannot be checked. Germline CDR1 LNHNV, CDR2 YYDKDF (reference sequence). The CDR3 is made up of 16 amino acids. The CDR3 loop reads CATSVIAGGLYNEQFF. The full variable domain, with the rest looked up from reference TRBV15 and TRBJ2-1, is DAMVIQNPRYQVTQFGKPVTLSCSQTLNHNVMYWYQQKSSQAPKLLFHYYDKDFNNEADTPDNFQSRRPNTSFCFLDIRSPGLGDTAMYLCATSVIAGGLYNEQFFGPGTRLTVL.

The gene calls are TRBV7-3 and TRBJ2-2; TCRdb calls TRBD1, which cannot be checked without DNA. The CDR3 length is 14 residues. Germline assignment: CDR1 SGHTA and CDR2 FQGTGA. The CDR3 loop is CASSLGALTGELFF.

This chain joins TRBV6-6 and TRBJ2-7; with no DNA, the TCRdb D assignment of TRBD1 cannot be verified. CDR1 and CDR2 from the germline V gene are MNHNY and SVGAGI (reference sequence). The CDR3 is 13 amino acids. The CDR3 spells CASAPGPGYEQYF.

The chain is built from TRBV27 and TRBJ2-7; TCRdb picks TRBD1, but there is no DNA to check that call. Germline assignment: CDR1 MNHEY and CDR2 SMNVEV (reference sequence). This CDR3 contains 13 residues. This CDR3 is CASSITGDYEQYF.

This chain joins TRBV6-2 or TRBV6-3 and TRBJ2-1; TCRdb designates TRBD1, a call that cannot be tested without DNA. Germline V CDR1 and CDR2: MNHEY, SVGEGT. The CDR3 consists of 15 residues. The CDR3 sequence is CASSYVQGGYNEQFF.

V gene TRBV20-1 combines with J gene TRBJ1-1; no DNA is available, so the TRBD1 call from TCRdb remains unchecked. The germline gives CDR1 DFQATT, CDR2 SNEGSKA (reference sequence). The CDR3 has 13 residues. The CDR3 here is CSLKRVADTEAFF.

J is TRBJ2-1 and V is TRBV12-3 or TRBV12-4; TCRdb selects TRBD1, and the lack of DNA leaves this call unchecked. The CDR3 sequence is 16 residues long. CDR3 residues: CASSTPRGSWNNEQFF.

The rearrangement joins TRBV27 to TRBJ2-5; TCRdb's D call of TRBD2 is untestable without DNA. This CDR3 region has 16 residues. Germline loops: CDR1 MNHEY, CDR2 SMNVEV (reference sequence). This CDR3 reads CTSRGLAGGPLETQYF.